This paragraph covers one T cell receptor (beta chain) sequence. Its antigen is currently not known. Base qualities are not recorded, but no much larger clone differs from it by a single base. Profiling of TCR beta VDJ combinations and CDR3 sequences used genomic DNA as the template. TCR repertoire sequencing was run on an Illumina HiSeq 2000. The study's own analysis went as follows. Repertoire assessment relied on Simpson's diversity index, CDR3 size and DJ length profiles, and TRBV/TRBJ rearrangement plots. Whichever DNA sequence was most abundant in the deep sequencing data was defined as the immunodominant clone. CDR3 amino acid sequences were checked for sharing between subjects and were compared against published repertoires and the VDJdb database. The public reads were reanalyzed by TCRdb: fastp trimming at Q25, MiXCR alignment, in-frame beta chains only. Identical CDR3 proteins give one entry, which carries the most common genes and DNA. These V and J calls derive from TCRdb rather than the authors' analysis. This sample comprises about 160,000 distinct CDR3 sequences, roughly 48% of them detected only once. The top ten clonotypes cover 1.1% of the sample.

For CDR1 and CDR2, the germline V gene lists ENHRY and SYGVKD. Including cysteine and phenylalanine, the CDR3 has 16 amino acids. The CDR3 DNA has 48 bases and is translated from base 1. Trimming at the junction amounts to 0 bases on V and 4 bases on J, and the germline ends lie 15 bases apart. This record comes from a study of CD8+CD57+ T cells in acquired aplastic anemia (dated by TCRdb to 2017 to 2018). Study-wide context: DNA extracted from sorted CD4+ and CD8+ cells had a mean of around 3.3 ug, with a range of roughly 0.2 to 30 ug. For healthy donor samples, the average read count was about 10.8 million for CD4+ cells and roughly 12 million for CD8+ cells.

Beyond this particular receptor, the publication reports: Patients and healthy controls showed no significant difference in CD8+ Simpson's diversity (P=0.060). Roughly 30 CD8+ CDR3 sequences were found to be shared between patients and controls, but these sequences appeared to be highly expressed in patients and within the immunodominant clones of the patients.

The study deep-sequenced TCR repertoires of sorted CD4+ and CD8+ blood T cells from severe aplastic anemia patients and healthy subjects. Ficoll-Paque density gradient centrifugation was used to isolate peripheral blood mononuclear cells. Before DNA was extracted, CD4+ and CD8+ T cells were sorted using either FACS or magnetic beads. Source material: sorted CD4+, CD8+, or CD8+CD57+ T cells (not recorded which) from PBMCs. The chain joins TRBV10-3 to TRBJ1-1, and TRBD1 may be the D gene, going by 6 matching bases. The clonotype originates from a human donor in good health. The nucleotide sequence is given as TGTGCCATCAGTGAGTCGGAGAGGGGGGATGGCACTGAAGCTTTCTTT. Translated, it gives CAISESERGDGTEAFF.